The T cell receptor beta chain under discussion was sequenced for a study of blood T cell repertoires in COVID-19. As for the study in general: Symptom resolution, clearance, or two negative PCRs marked the recovered donors of Cohort 3. Specimens from acute and convalescent COVID-19 originated in the United States, Italy and Spain.

Germline CDR1 KGHSH, CDR2 LQKENI. With V trimmed by 3 bases and J by 6 bases, 5 bases remained unmatched. This CDR3 region has 15 residues. Authors' analysis steps: The authors estimated nucleated cell counts from reference gene primer amplification. This table comes from immunoSEQ multiplex PCR, and its TCRdb copy is limited to in-frame clones, with some not included. The DNA gave D and trimming, while V, J and clone size come from that table. The profile shows fewer than 250,000 clones, roughly 84% of them singletons. The chain has TRBV18 and TRBJ1-2; 12 bases fit TRBD1. This clonotype was sampled from a man younger than 40 in a cohort exposed to, infected with or recovered from COVID-19 (not recorded which). Sequences were obtained from PBMCs or T cells enriched from blood (not recorded which). CDR3 loop: CASSPAGQGADGYTF. The CDR3 DNA follows: TGTGCCAGCTCACCGGCGGGACAGGGGGCGGATGGCTACACCTTC. Full variable domain (outside the CDR3, taken from reference TRBV18 and TRBJ1-2): NAGVMQNPRHLVRRRGQEARLRCSPMKGHSHVYWYRQLPEEGLKFMVYLQKENIIDESGMPKERFSAEFPKEGPSILRIQQVVRGDSAAYFCASSPAGQGADGYTFGSGTRLTVV.